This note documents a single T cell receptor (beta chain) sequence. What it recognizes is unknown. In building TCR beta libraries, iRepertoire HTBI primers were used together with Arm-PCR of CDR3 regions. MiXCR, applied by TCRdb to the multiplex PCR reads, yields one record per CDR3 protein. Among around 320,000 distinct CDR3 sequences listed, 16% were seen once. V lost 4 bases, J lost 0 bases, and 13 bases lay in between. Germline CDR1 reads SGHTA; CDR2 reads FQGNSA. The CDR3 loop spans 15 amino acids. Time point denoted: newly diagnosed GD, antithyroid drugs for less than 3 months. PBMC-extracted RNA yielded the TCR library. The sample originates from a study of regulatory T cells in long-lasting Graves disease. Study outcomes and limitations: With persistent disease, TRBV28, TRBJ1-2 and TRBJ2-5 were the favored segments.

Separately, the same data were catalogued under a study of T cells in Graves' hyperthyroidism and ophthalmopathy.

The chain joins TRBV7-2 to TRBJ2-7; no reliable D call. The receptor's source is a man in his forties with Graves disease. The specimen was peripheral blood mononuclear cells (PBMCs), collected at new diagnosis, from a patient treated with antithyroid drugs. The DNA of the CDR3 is TGTGCCAGCAGCTCTTCCACGGACGACTCCTACGAGCAGTACTTC. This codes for CASSSSTDDSYEQYF.